This TCR beta chain stems from a study of T cells in Graves' hyperthyroidism and ophthalmopathy (dated by TCRdb to between 2018 and 2021). Regarding the study in general: Peripheral blood was sampled at the time of initial diagnosis, prior to any treatment. A discovery cohort of roughly 96 patients, fewer than 50 with Graves' ophthalmopathy and roughly 59 with stable Graves' hyperthyroidism, was used to find distinguishing TCR V-J signatures. Whether ophthalmopathy could be predicted prospectively was tested in an independent validation cohort made up of some 20 hyperthyroidism patients plus 17 patients who later progressed to ophthalmopathy. The roughly 100 discovery patients were randomly divided into training and test sets at a 7:3 ratio. Thyroid tissue and blood T-cell repertoires from roughly six Graves' hyperthyroidism patients were also compared in the study. After blood sampling, hyperthyroidism patients were treated with methimazole at a starting dose of 30 mg daily, and ophthalmopathy patients were treated with high-dose intravenous methylprednisolone. According to the paper, TCR Vbeta CDR3 sequencing was carried out on 135 peripheral blood samples, which came from approximately 43 ophthalmopathy, 75 or so hyperthyroidism and around 17 progressor patients.

In the ophthalmopathy patients, disease was moderately to severely active, with a Clinical Activity Score of 3 or more, a NOSPECS grade of 4 or more, and a duration of less than 3 months. Exclusion was applied to patients with uncontrolled infections, other autoimmune diseases, pregnancy or lactation. Diagnoses were established on the basis of clinical symptoms, serum thyroxine and TRAb, thyroid ultrasound, and orbital computed tomography. PBMCs were isolated from about 10 ml of fresh peripheral blood by Ficoll-Paque density gradient centrifugation. Trizol reagent was used to extract total RNA, and RNA quality was then checked on an Agilent 2100 Bioanalyzer. What the authors observed across the whole study: No statistical method was used to set the sample size in advance, and investigators knew the group allocation. A 13 V-J signature model separated ophthalmopathy from stable hyperthyroidism, with about 90% sensitivity and 81.08% specificity in cross-validation and 80%/75% in testing. Most expanded thyroid clonotypes (frequency above 0.001) were also detected in blood, suggesting blood repertoires may reflect thyroid immune responses. In validation, progression to ophthalmopathy was predicted by the model with about 70% sensitivity and around 76% specificity, a median of about 6 months before onset.

About this clonotype: Its antigen has not been determined. It has no much larger one-base neighbor in the sample; base qualities were not kept.

Cut back by 8 bases and 4 bases, the V and J ends lie 12 bases apart. The germline V gene yields SNHLY for CDR1 and FYNNEI for CDR2. From the cysteine up to the phenylalanine, the CDR3 has a length of 14 residues. Just the 42-base CDR3 DNA is kept, in frame starting at base 1. Amplification of TCR beta CDR3 regions was carried out from RNA transcripts. The first round of RT-PCR for the TCR CDR3 was performed with the HTBI primer set and the Qiagen OneStep RT-PCR kit. Libraries were constructed in a second round of multiplex PCR, after which size selection and purification were performed. Libraries were sequenced paired-end with 100 bp reads on an Illumina HiSeq2000. As for the original processing: SOAPnuke was used to process the raw data, with reads discarded if the reads contained adapters or uncalled bases, had a mean Phred below 15, or lacked an exact constant-primer or identifier match. COPE v1.2.5 was used to merge high-quality paired reads, and clonotypes were defined as unique nucleotide sequences. MiTCR v1.1 was used to align the clonotypes against IMGT TRBV, TRBD and TRBJ reference segments. The analysis was restricted to V-J combinations with a frequency above 0.0001, which together covered 98% to 99.2% of the repertoires. A TCS score was defined as the ratio between F50 (clonal expansion) and ExV (chaos), using BLOSUM62-based TCRdist between CDR3 peptides within each V-J. Welch's t-statistics and random forest reduced roughly 530 V-J features to under 15, which were used in a naive Bayes classifier (R e1071). TCRdb reanalyzed the raw reads on its own, using fastp at Q25 for trimming and MiXCR for clone calling, and kept in-frame beta chains. Every distinct CDR3 protein forms one entry, paired with its most common genes and DNA. The V and J calls follow TCRdb's processing rather than the paper's. The sample profile shows over 400,000 distinct CDR3 sequences; about 20% of them were found once. Around 50% of the sample is held by the ten biggest clonotypes.

This chain joins TRBV2 to TRBJ2-6; the D gene is possibly TRBD1 or TRBD2, each agreeing over 5 bases. The clonotype comes from a woman aged 70-85 years with Graves' ophthalmopathy. Input material: blood. The CDR3 in this case is CASESGTGANVLTF. The DNA reads TGTGCCAGCGAGTCTGGGACCGGGGCCAACGTCCTGACTTTC. Reference TRBV2 and TRBJ2-6 proteins supply the regions before and after the CDR3; the full variable domain is: EPEVTQTPSHQVTQMGQEVILRCVPISNHLYFYWYRQILGQKVEFLVSFYNNEISEKSEIFDDQFSVERPDGSNFTLKIRSTKLEDSAMYFCASESGTGANVLTFGAGSRLTVL.